The rows below give T cell receptor beta chains drawn from one sample of a study of CD8 T cells in ankylosing spondylitis. TCRdb re-called the 5' RACE reads through MiXCR, storing one row per CDR3 protein. The data show about 350,000 distinct CDR3 sequences, with 20% seen just once and roughly 13% held by the top ten. Sequenced: blood, either unsorted or a sorted T cell fraction (not recorded which). The receptor set was obtained from a male donor with ankylosing spondylitis or in good health (not recorded which). Each CDR3 is given with its conserved first and last residue. Each record gives: clone size, D gene, J gene, V gene, CDR3 DNA, CDR3 protein. A D gene is named only where the DNA matches it firmly. The size field is filled for only some rows; it gives once, few, many or a size class.

clone size: NA
D gene: NA
J gene: TRBJ2-5
V gene: TRBV27
CDR3 DNA: TGTGCCAGCAGTCCCCGCGGGGCGGGGACCCAGTACTTC
CDR3 protein: CASSPRGAGTQYF

clone size: NA
D gene: NA
J gene: TRBJ2-7
V gene: TRBV28
CDR3 DNA: TGTGCCAGCAGTTTGGTTCCAGGGAGAGACGAGCAGTACTTC
CDR3 protein: CASSLVPGRDEQYF

clone size: NA
D gene: TRBD2
J gene: TRBJ2-7
V gene: TRBV9
CDR3 DNA: TGTGCCAGCAGCCCTTGGGGGGGACCCGGAAACGAGCAGTACTTC
CDR3 protein: CASSPWGGPGNEQYF

clone size: NA
D gene: NA
J gene: TRBJ2-1
V gene: TRBV29-1
CDR3 DNA: TGCAGCGTTGAAGGGGTTGGGGACGAGTATCGGAATGAGCAGTTCTTC
CDR3 protein: CSVEGVGDEYRNEQFF

clone size: few
D gene: TRBD1
J gene: TRBJ2-3
V gene: TRBV2
CDR3 DNA: TGTGCCAGCAGAGACAGGGTGGCAGATACGCAGTATTTT
CDR3 protein: CASRDRVADTQYF

clone size: few
D gene: TRBD1
J gene: TRBJ2-7
V gene: TRBV20-1
CDR3 DNA: TGCAGTGCTAGGGGACAGGCCCCCTACGAGCAGTACTTC
CDR3 protein: CSARGQAPYEQYF

clone size: NA
D gene: NA
J gene: TRBJ2-3
V gene: TRBV25-1
CDR3 DNA: TGTGCCAGCAGTGCCCTAGTTGCAGATACGCAGTATTTT
CDR3 protein: CASSALVADTQYF

clone size: few
D gene: NA
J gene: TRBJ2-3
V gene: TRBV30
CDR3 DNA: TGTGCCTGCCCGTTCGCAGGCGGTAGTATAGATACGCAGTATTTT
CDR3 protein: CACPFAGGSIDTQYF

clone size: NA
D gene: NA
J gene: TRBJ2-3
V gene: TRBV6-5
CDR3 DNA: TGTGCCAGCAGTTACGGGTCTAAAAGCACAGATACGCAGTATTTT
CDR3 protein: CASSYGSKSTDTQYF

clone size: NA
D gene: TRBD1
J gene: TRBJ2-5
V gene: TRBV2
CDR3 DNA: TGTGTCCTCACAGGGGCAGACCAAGAGACCCAGTACTTC
CDR3 protein: CVLTGADQETQYF

clone size: NA
D gene: TRBD1
J gene: TRBJ2-7
V gene: TRBV20-1
CDR3 DNA: TGCAGTGCGGACCACAGGGGTAGCTCCTACGAGCAGTACTTC
CDR3 protein: CSADHRGSSYEQYF

clone size: NA
D gene: NA
J gene: TRBJ2-1
V gene: TRBV6-1
CDR3 DNA: TGTGCCAGCAGAAAGACTACTTCTAGGTACAATGAGCAGTTCTTC
CDR3 protein: CASRKTTSRYNEQFF

clone size: few
D gene: TRBD1
J gene: TRBJ1-2
V gene: TRBV2
CDR3 DNA: TGTGCCAGCAGTCCCGGGACAGATGACTTTCAGCGCTACACCTTC
CDR3 protein: CASSPGTDDFQRYTF

clone size: NA
D gene: NA
J gene: TRBJ2-1
V gene: TRBV9
CDR3 DNA: TGTGCCAGCAGCGTAGCGGGGCTGGATGAGCAGTTCTTC
CDR3 protein: CASSVAGLDEQFF

clone size: few
D gene: NA
J gene: TRBJ2-1
V gene: TRBV20-1
CDR3 DNA: TGCAGTGCTAGAGATCAAGTAGCTATCCAGGATGAGCAGTTCTTC
CDR3 protein: CSARDQVAIQDEQFF

clone size: few
D gene: NA
J gene: TRBJ2-4
V gene: TRBV21-1
CDR3 DNA: TGTGCCAGCAGCAAATTTAGGGGCCCCCCTCGGGTAGCCAAAAACATTCAGTACTTC
CDR3 protein: CASSKFRGPPRVAKNIQYF

clone size: few
D gene: NA
J gene: TRBJ2-2
V gene: TRBV25-1
CDR3 DNA: TGTGCCAGCAATGGGGAGGACACCGGGGAGCTGTTTTTT
CDR3 protein: CASNGEDTGELFF

clone size: few
D gene: NA
J gene: TRBJ1-1
V gene: TRBV20-1
CDR3 DNA: TGCAGTGCTAGAGGTAGTGGAGCTTTCTTT
CDR3 protein: CSARGSGAFF

clone size: NA
D gene: TRBD1
J gene: TRBJ2-4
V gene: TRBV6-4
CDR3 DNA: TGTGCCAGCCGCCACGTTGGACAGGGGGCTGAAGGTGCCAAAAACATTCAGTACTTC
CDR3 protein: CASRHVGQGAEGAKNIQYF

clone size: few
D gene: NA
J gene: TRBJ2-5
V gene: TRBV15
CDR3 DNA: TGTGCCACCAGCAGAGATTCCGGCAGAGCGAAAGAGACCCAGTACTTC
CDR3 protein: CATSRDSGRAKETQYF

clone size: few
D gene: TRBD1
J gene: TRBJ2-3
V gene: TRBV4-1
CDR3 DNA: TGCGCCAGCAGCCAAGATTTGACAGGGGTATCGGCAGATACGCAGTATTTT
CDR3 protein: CASSQDLTGVSADTQYF

clone size: few
D gene: TRBD1
J gene: TRBJ2-1
V gene: TRBV2
CDR3 DNA: TGTGCCAACCCCGGGACAGGCTTCTACAATGAGCAGTTCTTC
CDR3 protein: CANPGTGFYNEQFF

clone size: NA
D gene: NA
J gene: TRBJ2-5
V gene: TRBV12-3/TRBV12-4
CDR3 DNA: TGTGCCAGCAGTTTCGGGTGGGACGAGACCCAGTACTTC
CDR3 protein: CASSFGWDETQYF

clone size: few
D gene: TRBD2
J gene: TRBJ2-7
V gene: TRBV12-3/TRBV12-4
CDR3 DNA: TGTGCCAGCAGTTTGGGGACTAACTACGAGCAGTACTTC
CDR3 protein: CASSLGTNYEQYF

clone size: NA
D gene: NA
J gene: TRBJ2-1
V gene: TRBV7-9
CDR3 DNA: TGTGCCAGCAGCTTAAAATTGGTTTTCAGTGAGCAGTTCTTC
CDR3 protein: CASSLKLVFSEQFF

clone size: few
D gene: NA
J gene: TRBJ2-7
V gene: TRBV5-6
CDR3 DNA: TGTGCCAGCAGCTATATAAGCGGGCCTGCCTACGAGCAGTACTTC
CDR3 protein: CASSYISGPAYEQYF

clone size: NA
D gene: NA
J gene: TRBJ2-1
V gene: TRBV6-5
CDR3 DNA: TGTGCCAGCAGTTCCGGGATCCTTCTCTATGAGCAGTTCTTC
CDR3 protein: CASSSGILLYEQFF

clone size: NA
D gene: NA
J gene: TRBJ2-7
V gene: TRBV27
CDR3 DNA: TGTGCCAGCAGTGTATACAGGGTATACCTCCACGAGCAGTACTTC
CDR3 protein: CASSVYRVYLHEQYF

clone size: NA
D gene: NA
J gene: TRBJ2-2
V gene: TRBV20-1
CDR3 DNA: TGCAGTGCTAGGGTCGCGGGCCCCCTTTCCGGGGAGCTGTTTTTT
CDR3 protein: CSARVAGPLSGELFF

clone size: NA
D gene: NA
J gene: TRBJ2-7
V gene: TRBV7-9
CDR3 DNA: TGTGCCAGCAGCTTATTGGGTGGGGGAAGCTCCTACGAGCAGTACTTC
CDR3 protein: CASSLLGGGSSYEQYF

clone size: NA
D gene: NA
J gene: TRBJ2-1
V gene: TRBV4-1
CDR3 DNA: TGCGCCAGCAGCCAAGCAGGGGGGGGCAGTTACAATGAGCAGTTCTTC
CDR3 protein: CASSQAGGGSYNEQFF

clone size: NA
D gene: NA
J gene: TRBJ2-3
V gene: TRBV12-3/TRBV12-4
CDR3 DNA: TGTGCCAGCAGTCTGGGGTTGTGGCAGTATTTT
CDR3 protein: CASSLGLWQYF

clone size: many
D gene: NA
J gene: TRBJ2-1
V gene: TRBV20-1
CDR3 DNA: TGCAGTGCTAGAGGGTCGGGGGACTACAATGAGCAGTTCTTC
CDR3 protein: CSARGSGDYNEQFF

clone size: NA
D gene: TRBD2
J gene: TRBJ2-3
V gene: TRBV10-3
CDR3 DNA: TGTGCCATCAGTGACCCCTCTACTAGCGGGGGCACGCAGTATTTT
CDR3 protein: CAISDPSTSGGTQYF

clone size: NA
D gene: NA
J gene: TRBJ2-7
V gene: TRBV7-9
CDR3 DNA: TGTGCCAGCAGTAAAAGTGTAGATGGGGGCTCCTACGAGCAGTACTTC
CDR3 protein: CASSKSVDGGSYEQYF

clone size: few
D gene: TRBD1
J gene: TRBJ2-5
V gene: TRBV12-3/TRBV12-4
CDR3 DNA: TGTGCCAGCAGCTCGGGACAGGGTGAGGAGACCCAGTACTTC
CDR3 protein: CASSSGQGEETQYF

clone size: NA
D gene: NA
J gene: TRBJ2-3
V gene: TRBV21-1
CDR3 DNA: TGTGCCAGCAGCCTCGGACAGCACACAGATACGCAGTATTTT
CDR3 protein: CASSLGQHTDTQYF

clone size: NA
D gene: NA
J gene: TRBJ2-7
V gene: TRBV4-1
CDR3 DNA: TGCGCCAGCAGCCAAGATCCCTACGAGCAGTACTTC
CDR3 protein: CASSQDPYEQYF

clone size: NA
D gene: NA
J gene: TRBJ1-5
V gene: TRBV30
CDR3 DNA: TGTGCCTGGAGTGAGGGAATCAATCAGCCCCAGCATTTT
CDR3 protein: CAWSEGINQPQHF

clone size: NA
D gene: TRBD1
J gene: TRBJ2-7
V gene: TRBV6-5
CDR3 DNA: TGTGCCAGCAGTTACCCGACAGGGTTCTACGAGCAGTACTTC
CDR3 protein: CASSYPTGFYEQYF

clone size: few
D gene: NA
J gene: TRBJ2-7
V gene: TRBV12-3/TRBV12-4
CDR3 DNA: TGTGCCAGCAGTTCCGGGACATTTGGTGGGTTGGAGCAGTACTTC
CDR3 protein: CASSSGTFGGLEQYF

clone size: few
D gene: TRBD1
J gene: TRBJ2-1
V gene: TRBV12-3/TRBV12-4
CDR3 DNA: TGTGCCAGCGGACAGGGGGGCGATGAGCAGTTCTTC
CDR3 protein: CASGQGGDEQFF

clone size: few
D gene: NA
J gene: TRBJ2-7
V gene: TRBV4-1
CDR3 DNA: TGCGCCAGCAGCCCGAGGGAATACGAGCAGTACTTC
CDR3 protein: CASSPREYEQYF

clone size: NA
D gene: NA
J gene: TRBJ2-6
V gene: TRBV20-1
CDR3 DNA: TGCAGTGCTAGAGATGCGCTAGACCTACGCCAGGCCAACGTCCTGACTTTC
CDR3 protein: CSARDALDLRQANVLTF

clone size: NA
D gene: TRBD1
J gene: TRBJ2-3
V gene: TRBV20-1
CDR3 DNA: TGCAGTGCTACCACAGGGGACGGGGCAGATACGCAGTATTTT
CDR3 protein: CSATTGDGADTQYF

clone size: NA
D gene: NA
J gene: TRBJ2-3
V gene: TRBV20-1
CDR3 DNA: TGCAGTGCTAGAGATGGCGGGGCGCAGTATTTT
CDR3 protein: CSARDGGAQYF

clone size: NA
D gene: NA
J gene: TRBJ2-2
V gene: TRBV29-1
CDR3 DNA: TGCAGCGTGCGGGACAGCGAAACAAAGAACACCGGGGAGCTGTTTTTT
CDR3 protein: CSVRDSETKNTGELFF

clone size: NA
D gene: NA
J gene: TRBJ2-3
V gene: TRBV5-1
CDR3 DNA: TGCGCCAGCGTCCCCCCCAACACAGATACGCAGTATTTT
CDR3 protein: CASVPPNTDTQYF

clone size: few
D gene: NA
J gene: TRBJ2-7
V gene: TRBV10-2
CDR3 DNA: TGCGCCAGCAGTGGGGCCCGGGCCGAGCAGTACTTC
CDR3 protein: CASSGARAEQYF

clone size: NA
D gene: TRBD1
J gene: TRBJ1-1
V gene: TRBV29-1
CDR3 DNA: TGCAGCGTTGGCGACGACAGGGTTTGGACTGAAGCTTTCTTT
CDR3 protein: CSVGDDRVWTEAFF